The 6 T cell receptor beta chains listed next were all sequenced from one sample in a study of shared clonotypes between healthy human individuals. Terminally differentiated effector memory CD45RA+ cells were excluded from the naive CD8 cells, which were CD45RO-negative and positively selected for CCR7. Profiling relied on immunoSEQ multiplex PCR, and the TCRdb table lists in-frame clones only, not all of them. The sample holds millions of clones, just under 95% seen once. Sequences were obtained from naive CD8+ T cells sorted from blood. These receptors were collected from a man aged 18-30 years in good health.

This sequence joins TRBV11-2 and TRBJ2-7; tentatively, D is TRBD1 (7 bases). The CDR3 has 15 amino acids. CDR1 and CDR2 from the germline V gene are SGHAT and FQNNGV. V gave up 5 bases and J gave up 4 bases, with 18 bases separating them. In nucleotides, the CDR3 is TGTGCCAGCAGCCCCACCGACAGGGAGGCGTACGAGCAGTACTTC. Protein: CASSPTDREAYEQYF. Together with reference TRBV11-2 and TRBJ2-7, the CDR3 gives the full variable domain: EAGVAQSPRYKIIEKRQSVAFWCNPISGHATLYWYQQILGQGPKLLIQFQNNGVVDDSQLPKDRFSAERLKGVDSTLKIQPAKLEDSAVYLCASSPTDREAYEQYFGPGTRLTVT.

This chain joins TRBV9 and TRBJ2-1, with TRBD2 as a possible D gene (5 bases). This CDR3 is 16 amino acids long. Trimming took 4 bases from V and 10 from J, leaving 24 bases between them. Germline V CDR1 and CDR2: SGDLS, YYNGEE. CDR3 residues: CASSPLSGYGIEEQFF. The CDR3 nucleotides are TGTGCCAGCAGCCCTCTTTCGGGGTACGGGATCGAGGAGCAGTTCTTC.

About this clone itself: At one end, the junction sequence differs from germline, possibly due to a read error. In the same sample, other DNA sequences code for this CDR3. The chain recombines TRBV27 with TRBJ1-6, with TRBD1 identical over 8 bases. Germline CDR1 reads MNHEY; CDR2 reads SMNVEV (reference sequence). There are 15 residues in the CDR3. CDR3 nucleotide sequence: TGCGCCAGCAGTTTATTGGGACAGGTGAATTCACCCCTCCACTTT. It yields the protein CASSLLGQVNSPLHF.

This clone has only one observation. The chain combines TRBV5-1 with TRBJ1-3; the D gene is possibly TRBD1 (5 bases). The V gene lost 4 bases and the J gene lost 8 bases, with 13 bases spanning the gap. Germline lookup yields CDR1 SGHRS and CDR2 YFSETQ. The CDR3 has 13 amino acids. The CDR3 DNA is TGCGCCAGCAGCGTTACCGGGGCTGACACCATATATTTT. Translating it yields CASSVTGADTIYF.

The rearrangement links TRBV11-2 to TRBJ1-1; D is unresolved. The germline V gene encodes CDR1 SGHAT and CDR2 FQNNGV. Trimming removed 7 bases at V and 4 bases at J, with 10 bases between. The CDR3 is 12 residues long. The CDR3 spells CASTGEGTEAFF. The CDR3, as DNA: TGTGCCAGCACCGGGGAGGGCACTGAAGCTTTCTTT. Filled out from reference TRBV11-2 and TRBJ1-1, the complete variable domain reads EAGVAQSPRYKIIEKRQSVAFWCNPISGHATLYWYQQILGQGPKLLIQFQNNGVVDDSQLPKDRFSAERLKGVDSTLKIQPAKLEDSAVYLCASTGEGTEAFFGQGTRLTVV.

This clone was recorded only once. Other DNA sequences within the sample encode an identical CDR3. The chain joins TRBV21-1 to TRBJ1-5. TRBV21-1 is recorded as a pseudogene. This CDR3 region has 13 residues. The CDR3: CASSKLGGQPQHF. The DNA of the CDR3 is TGTGCCAGCAGCAAGTTGGGAGGACAGCCCCAGCATTTT.